The 13 T cell receptor beta chains reported below all come from one sample, sequenced in a study of T cell changes during pregnancy in multiple sclerosis (dated by TCRdb to about 2019). Library preparation employed the immunoSEQ multiplex PCR assay. TCRdb took this table from immuneACCESS and kept in-frame rearrangements with V and J called. Such tables lack part of the clones; where checked against another copy, unresolved V genes explain under half of the gap, and the rest is unexplained. The sample table holds tens of thousands of clones, of which approximately 91% were seen once. The ten top clones hold 0.35% to 0.45% of the sample. This sample comprised CD4+ T cells from peripheral blood mononuclear cells, obtained in the third trimester of pregnancy. The receptors originated from a female donor with multiple sclerosis, enrolled in a pregnancy study.

The rearrangement joins TRBV13 to TRBJ2-7; no firm D call. Germline V CDR1 and CDR2: PRHDT, FYEKMQ (reference sequence). The CDR3 has 16 residues. V shed 0 bases and J shed 2 bases, with 14 bases lying between them. CDR3 coding DNA: TGTGCCAGCAGCTTAGGTCAGCCTAGTTCTACCTACGAGCAGTACTTC. Translated: CASSLGQPSSTYEQYF.

The rearrangement joins TRBV20-1 to TRBJ2-5; D gene ambiguous. The V gene lost 4 bases and the J gene lost 3 bases, with 6 bases spanning the gap. Germline CDR1 and CDR2: DFQATT and SNEGSKA (reference sequence). This CDR3 has 11 residues. CDR3 protein: CSATGEETQYF. CDR3 DNA sequence: TGCAGTGCTACAGGTGAAGAGACCCAGTACTTC.

J is TRBJ2-1 and V is TRBV10-3, with TRBD2 as a possible D gene (6 bases). Per the germline V gene, CDR1 is ENHRY and CDR2 is SYGVKD. With 7 bases removed from V and 12 bases from J, the gap between germline ends came to 22 bases. The CDR3 consists of 14 residues. The CDR3 reads CAINPGRDPIGQFF. CDR3 in DNA: TGTGCCATCAACCCGGGGCGGGACCCGATTGGGCAGTTCTTC.

The chain links TRBV2 to TRBJ1-4, with D unresolved. CDR1 SNHLY and CDR2 FYNNEI come from the germline V gene. The CDR3 contains 11 residues. Trimming took off 11 bases at V and 8 bases at J, with 12 bases between the two ends. DNA for the CDR3: TGTGCCGGCGCGGCCGGAGAAAAACTGTTTTTT. It encodes CAGAAGEKLFF.

The rearrangement joins TRBV19 to TRBJ1-1; D may be TRBD1 (5 bases). The CDR3 spans 13 residues. CDR1 and CDR2 (germline): LNHDA, SQIVND (reference sequence). V was trimmed by 6 bases and J by 5 bases, leaving 13 bases between them. CDR3 sequence (DNA): TGTGCCAGTAGGTTTCGGGGGTGGACTGAAGCTTTCTTT. This translates into CASRFRGWTEAFF.

The chain uses TRBV18 and TRBJ1-1; D gene unclear. V lost 1 base to trimming and J lost 0 bases, with 6 bases between them. The length of the CDR3 is 14 residues. CDR1 and CDR2 (germline): KGHSH, LQKENI. CDR3 in amino acids: CASSPQEVNTEAFF. CDR3 sequence (DNA): TGTGCCAGCTCACCACAGGAGGTGAACACTGAAGCTTTCTTT. Full variable domain (missing parts from reference TRBV18 and TRBJ1-1): NAGVMQNPRHLVRRRGQEARLRCSPMKGHSHVYWYRQLPEEGLKFMVYLQKENIIDESGMPKERFSAEFPKEGPSILRIQQVVRGDSAAYFCASSPQEVNTEAFFGQGTRLTVV.

This chain uses TRBV21-1 with TRBJ2-1; the D call TRBD2 from the table was never checked on the DNA. TRBV21-1 is a pseudogene segment. The CDR3 totals 15 residues. This chain's CDR3 is CASSIWTSGEHEQFF. DNA of the CDR3: TGTGCCAGCAGCATTTGGACTAGCGGTGAACATGAGCAGTTCTTC.

This chain links TRBV7-2 with TRBJ2-3; 11 bases agree with TRBD2. The CDR3 is made up of 18 amino acids. The junction had 7 bases not matched to a gene; V was cut back by 1 base and J by 1 base. CDR1 is SGHTA and CDR2 is FQGNSA in the germline V gene. For the CDR3, the DNA is TGTGCCAGCAGCTTAGAGAGTAGCGGGGGGGCCGGCACAGATACGCAGTATTTT. Its protein product is CASSLESSGGAGTDTQYF.

V and J are TRBV30 and TRBJ2-5; 8 bases are a match to TRBD2. J was trimmed by 7 bases and V by 4 bases; bases with no gene match: 11. From germline, CDR1 is GTSNPN and CDR2 SVGIG (reference sequence). The CDR3 is 14 residues long. The CDR3: CAWTLSPREGTQYF. In DNA, the CDR3 is TGTGCCTGGACCCTTTCCCCCCGGGAGGGGACCCAGTACTTC. The variable domain in full, with the rest retrieved from reference TRBV30 and TRBJ2-5, is SQTIHQWPATLVQPVGSPLSLECTVEGTSNPNLYWYRQAAGRGLQLLFYSVGIGQISSEVPQNLSASRPQDRQFILSSKKLLLSDSGFYLCAWTLSPREGTQYFGPGTRLLVL.

This clone has a handful of counts. The CDR3 sequence is CASSLGGAGVRQFF. The CDR3 region has the DNA TGTGCCAGCAGCCTAGGGGGAGCGGGAGTCCGACAGTTCTTC. This chain links TRBV14 with TRBJ2-1, with 8 bases lining up with TRBD2. The ends lost 4 bases at V and 13 bases at J; junction bases unmatched: 12. CDR3 length equals 14 residues. Germline CDR1 and CDR2: SGHDN and FVKESK.

This chain links TRBV4-2 with TRBJ1-1, with TRBD1 identical over 9 bases. Trimming took 3 bases from V and 5 from J; bases not matched to a gene: 4. Germline-derived CDR1 and CDR2 are LGHNA and YNFKEQ. The CDR3 spans 14 residues. CDR3 in amino acids: CASSQDRGGTEAFF. CDR3 DNA: TGTGCCAGCAGCCAGGACAGGGGTGGGACTGAAGCTTTCTTT.

The gene calls are TRBV5-4 and TRBJ1-4; maybe TRBD1 (5 bases). V was shortened by 5 bases and J by 1 base, with 9 bases between the two germline ends. The germline CDR1 and CDR2 sequences are SGHNT and YYREEE (reference sequence). This CDR3 spans 14 amino acids. CDR3 protein: CASSFDRTNEKLFF. The CDR3 coding sequence is TGTGCCAGCAGTTTCGACAGAACTAATGAAAAACTGTTTTTT.

The genes are TRBV14 and TRBJ2-6, with TRBD1 as a possible D gene (6 bases). V lost 4 bases and J 4 bases, leaving 17 bases between the germline ends. CDR3 length: 17 amino acids. From germline, CDR1 is SGHDN and CDR2 FVKESK. The CDR3 sequence: CASSLPQGLLGANVLTF. The CDR3 DNA is TGTGCCAGCAGCCTACCACAGGGTTTACTGGGGGCCAACGTCCTGACTTTC.